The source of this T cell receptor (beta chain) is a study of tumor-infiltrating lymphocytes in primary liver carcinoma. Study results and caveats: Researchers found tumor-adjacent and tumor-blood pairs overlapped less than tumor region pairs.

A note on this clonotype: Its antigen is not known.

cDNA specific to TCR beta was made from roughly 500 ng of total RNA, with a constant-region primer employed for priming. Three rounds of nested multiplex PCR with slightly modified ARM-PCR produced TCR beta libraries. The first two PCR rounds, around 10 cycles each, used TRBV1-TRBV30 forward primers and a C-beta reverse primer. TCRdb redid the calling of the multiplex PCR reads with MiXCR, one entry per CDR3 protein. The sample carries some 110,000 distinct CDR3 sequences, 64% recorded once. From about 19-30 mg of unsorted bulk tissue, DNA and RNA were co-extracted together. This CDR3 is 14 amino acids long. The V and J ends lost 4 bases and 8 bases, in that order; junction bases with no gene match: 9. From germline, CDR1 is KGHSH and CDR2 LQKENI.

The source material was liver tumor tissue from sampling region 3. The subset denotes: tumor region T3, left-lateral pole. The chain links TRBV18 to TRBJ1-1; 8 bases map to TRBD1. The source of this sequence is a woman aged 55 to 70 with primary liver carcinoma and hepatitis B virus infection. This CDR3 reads CASSQQGASREAFF. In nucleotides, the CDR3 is TGTGCCAGCTCACAGCAGGGGGCCAGTCGGGAAGCTTTCTTT.